The 7 T cell receptor beta chains presented below share a single source sample, sequenced in a study of T cells in tumors after PD-1 blockade. Produced via immunoSEQ multiplex PCR; TCRdb's table is partial and in-frame only. The repertoire has about 59,000 clones, 80% of them found once; the top ten carry roughly an eighth. The input for sequencing was PBMCs, taken before anti-PD-1 treatment. These receptors came from a human donor with basal cell carcinoma.

The sample holds one count of this clone. This rearrangement joins TRBV2 to TRBJ2-1, with 12 bases aligning to TRBD2. This CDR3 has 17 amino acids. V dropped 5 bases and J dropped 4; count of bases not matched to a gene: 9. CDR1 and CDR2 (germline): SNHLY, FYNNEI. CDR3 DNA: TGTGCCAGCAGTACTAGCGGGGGGAAAACGTTTTACAATGAGCAGTTCTTC. This sequence encodes CASSTSGGKTFYNEQFF.

The chain joins TRBV7-9 to TRBJ1-1; 7 bases fit TRBD1. Germline V gene lookup returns CDR1 SEHNR and CDR2 FQNEAQ (reference sequence). The CDR3 extends over 15 amino acids. Losses at the gene ends were 3 bases for V and 1 base for J; bases not matched to a gene: 5. The CDR3: CASSLRDRSNTEAFF. DNA for the CDR3: TGTGCCAGCAGCTTGAGGGACAGATCGAACACTGAAGCTTTCTTT.

As DNA, the CDR3 is TGTGCCAGCAGTTACGGGGGGGCAGGTGGGGCTCAGCAGTACTTC. This sequence encodes CASSYGGAGGAQQYF. This chain links TRBV6-6 with TRBJ2-7; maybe TRBD2 (7 bases). Germline CDR1 MNHNY, CDR2 SVGAGI (reference sequence). The CDR3 runs 15 residues. V lost 2 bases to trimming and J lost 8 bases, with 19 bases between them.

J is TRBJ2-1 and V is TRBV2; TRBD2 matches at 7 bases. V trimming: 3 bases; J trimming: 0 bases; junction bases outside the gene matches: 8. Germline loops: CDR1 SNHLY, CDR2 FYNNEI. The CDR3 is 17 residues long. The CDR3, as DNA: TGTGCCAGCAGTGACGCCGGGACTACCAGCTCCTACAATGAGCAGTTCTTC. This codes for CASSDAGTTSSYNEQFF.

The rearrangement joins TRBV10-3 to TRBJ2-7, with TRBD1 matching over 12 bases. Per the germline V gene, CDR1 is ENHRY and CDR2 is SYGVKD. V trimming: 6 bases; J trimming: 4 bases; junction bases outside the gene matches: 4. The CDR3 consists of 14 residues. The CDR3 DNA sequence: TGTGCCATCAGGGGGACAGGGGGCGAGTACGAGCAGTACTTC. This encodes CAIRGTGGEYEQYF.

The chain recombines TRBV7-9 with TRBJ2-7; the match to TRBD1 covers 7 bases. The CDR3 is made up of 15 amino acids. Germline values: CDR1 SEHNR, CDR2 FQNEAQ (reference sequence). The V gene end was trimmed by 6 bases and the J gene end by 0 bases; junction bases not matched to a gene: 8. The CDR3 spells CASRPNRGPSYEQYF. The CDR3 nucleotides read TGTGCCAGCAGGCCAAACAGGGGCCCCTCCTACGAGCAGTACTTC.

The chain links TRBV5-1 to TRBJ2-2; D remains ambiguous. Trimming left V 0 bases short and J 4 bases short, with 7 bases between. CDR1 is SGHRS and CDR2 is YFSETQ in the germline V gene. This CDR3 is 14 amino acids long. CDR3 coding DNA: TGCGCCAGCAGCTTGGCTGGCCCCACCGGGGAGCTGTTTTTT. As protein: CASSLAGPTGELFF.